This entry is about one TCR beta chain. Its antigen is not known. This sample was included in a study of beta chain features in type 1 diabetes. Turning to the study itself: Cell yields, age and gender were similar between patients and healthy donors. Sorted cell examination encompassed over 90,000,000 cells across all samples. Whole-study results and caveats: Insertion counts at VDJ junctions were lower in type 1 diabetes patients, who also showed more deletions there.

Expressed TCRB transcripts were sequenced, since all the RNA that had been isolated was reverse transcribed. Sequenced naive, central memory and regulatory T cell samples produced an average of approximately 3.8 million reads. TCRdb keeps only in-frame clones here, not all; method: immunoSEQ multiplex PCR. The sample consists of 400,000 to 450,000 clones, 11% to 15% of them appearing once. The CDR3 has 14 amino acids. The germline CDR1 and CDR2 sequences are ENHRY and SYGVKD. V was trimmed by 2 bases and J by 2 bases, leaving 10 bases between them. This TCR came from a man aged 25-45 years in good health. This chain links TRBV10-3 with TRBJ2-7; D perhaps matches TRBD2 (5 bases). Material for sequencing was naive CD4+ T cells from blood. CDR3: CAISEGLGAYEQYV. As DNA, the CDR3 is TGTGCCATCAGTGAGGGACTTGGAGCCTACGAGCAGTACGTC.